This T cell receptor beta chain was sequenced in a study of cytomegalovirus exposure and HLA in healthy donors. The PCR contained 60 Vbeta and 13 Jbeta primers. Clones were sequenced by immunoSEQ multiplex PCR, and TCRdb holds only the in-frame ones, with some missing. The sample shows 130,000 or so clones, around 8.5% of them seen only once. Germline V gene data show CDR1 as SGHRS and CDR2 as YFSETQ. This CDR3 is built from 13 residues. Trimming took off 5 bases at V and 0 bases at J, with 9 bases between the two ends. Sequencing was carried out using PBMCs. V and J are TRBV5-1 and TRBJ2-7; D is perhaps TRBD1 (5 bases). This TCR derives from a man aged 35-49 years in good health and CMV-seronegative. The CDR3 sequence is CASSNDSSYEQYF. The CDR3 DNA sequence: TGCGCCAGCAGTAATGACAGCTCCTACGAGCAGTACTTC. Full variable domain (outside the CDR3, taken from reference TRBV5-1 and TRBJ2-7): KAGVTQTPRYLIKTRGQQVTLSCSPISGHRSVSWYQQTPGQGLQFLFEYFSETQRNKGNFPGRFSGRQFSNSRSEMNVSTLELGDSALYLCASSNDSSYEQYFGPGTRLTVT.